The rows below give T cell receptor beta chains drawn from one sample of a study of neurological immune-mediated disorders. Using its own MiXCR run on the 5' RACE reads, TCRdb lists one record per CDR3 protein. Among around 83,000 distinct CDR3 sequences listed, roughly 15% were seen once. The material sequenced was PBMCs. The source of these receptors is a woman aged 50 to 60 in good health. CDR3s include the opening cysteine and the closing phenylalanine or tryptophan. Fields, in order: J gene, V gene, CDR3 length, CDR3 protein.

J gene: TRBJ2-3
V gene: TRBV6-5
CDR3 length: 12
CDR3 protein: CASGRARDTQYF

J gene: TRBJ2-1
V gene: TRBV7-2
CDR3 length: 15
CDR3 protein: CASSLNGGAMGEQFF

J gene: TRBJ1-2
V gene: TRBV5-1
CDR3 length: 15
CDR3 protein: CASSLRRGGDYGYTF

J gene: TRBJ2-7
V gene: TRBV20-1
CDR3 length: 15
CDR3 protein: CSARPETTYSYEQYF

J gene: TRBJ2-7
V gene: TRBV20-1
CDR3 length: 11
CDR3 protein: CSARDLTEQYF

J gene: TRBJ1-5
V gene: TRBV5-1
CDR3 length: 14
CDR3 protein: CASSLDGLNQPQHF

J gene: TRBJ1-5
V gene: TRBV20-1
CDR3 length: 13
CDR3 protein: CSARDGGGQPQHF

J gene: TRBJ2-6
V gene: TRBV3-1
CDR3 length: 19
CDR3 protein: CASSQVSGGAGSGANVLTF

J gene: TRBJ2-2
V gene: TRBV20-1
CDR3 length: 16
CDR3 protein: CSAKESGTANTGELFF

J gene: TRBJ1-6
V gene: TRBV15
CDR3 length: 13
CDR3 protein: CATGRGNNSPLHF

J gene: TRBJ2-5
V gene: TRBV7-2
CDR3 length: 14
CDR3 protein: CASSFQGLGETQYF

J gene: TRBJ1-5
V gene: TRBV11-2
CDR3 length: 13
CDR3 protein: CASSLALWQPQHF

J gene: TRBJ2-6
V gene: TRBV5-1
CDR3 length: 15
CDR3 protein: CASSSTGSGANVLTF

J gene: TRBJ1-6
V gene: TRBV7-6
CDR3 length: 15
CDR3 protein: CASSETGLLNSPLHF

J gene: TRBJ1-6
V gene: TRBV28
CDR3 length: 13
CDR3 protein: CASLIQGGSPLHF

J gene: TRBJ1-2
V gene: TRBV20-1
CDR3 length: 12
CDR3 protein: CSARGPAYGYTF

J gene: TRBJ2-7
V gene: TRBV6-5
CDR3 length: 15
CDR3 protein: CASRDLAVGPYEQYF

J gene: TRBJ2-1
V gene: TRBV27
CDR3 length: 17
CDR3 protein: CASSLFALAGADNEQFF

J gene: TRBJ2-3
V gene: TRBV5-1
CDR3 length: 15
CDR3 protein: CASTIGAEGTDTQYF

J gene: TRBJ1-2
V gene: TRBV6-5
CDR3 length: 13
CDR3 protein: CASTSPGFYGYTF

J gene: TRBJ2-7
V gene: TRBV20-1
CDR3 length: 15
CDR3 protein: CSAREWGGPSYEQYF

J gene: TRBJ2-1
V gene: TRBV12-3/TRBV12-4
CDR3 length: 14
CDR3 protein: CASSPGQGWNEQFF

J gene: TRBJ2-3
V gene: TRBV27
CDR3 length: 17
CDR3 protein: CASSLRVSGTLGDTQYF

J gene: TRBJ1-2
V gene: TRBV25-1
CDR3 length: 15
CDR3 protein: CASSESGTVIYGYTF

J gene: TRBJ2-5
V gene: TRBV28
CDR3 length: 15
CDR3 protein: CASSQATGGQETQYF

J gene: TRBJ1-2
V gene: TRBV28
CDR3 length: 19
CDR3 protein: CASSSPGQGPFGWDYGYTF

J gene: TRBJ1-1
V gene: TRBV3-1
CDR3 length: 11
CDR3 protein: CASGKRTEAFF

J gene: TRBJ2-1
V gene: TRBV5-1
CDR3 length: 15
CDR3 protein: CASSLPDTLGTPQFF

J gene: TRBJ1-2
V gene: TRBV2
CDR3 length: 14
CDR3 protein: CASSKGVLNYGYTF

J gene: TRBJ1-2
V gene: TRBV10-2
CDR3 length: 13
CDR3 protein: CASSEISNYGYTF

J gene: TRBJ2-7
V gene: TRBV7-2
CDR3 length: 15
CDR3 protein: CASSPRWQGNYEQYF

J gene: TRBJ1-2
V gene: TRBV20-1
CDR3 length: 13
CDR3 protein: CSARRDTYYGYTF

J gene: TRBJ2-5
V gene: TRBV27
CDR3 length: 14
CDR3 protein: CASSADRGRETQYF

J gene: TRBJ1-1
V gene: TRBV28
CDR3 length: 16
CDR3 protein: CASSPGTRPLNTEAFF

J gene: TRBJ1-5
V gene: TRBV5-1
CDR3 length: 14
CDR3 protein: CASSEQGSAQPQHF

J gene: TRBJ2-5
V gene: TRBV7-9
CDR3 length: 15
CDR3 protein: CASSKPQGAEETQYF

J gene: TRBJ2-7
V gene: TRBV9
CDR3 length: 17
CDR3 protein: CASSVGSWGGNSYEQYF

J gene: TRBJ2-5
V gene: TRBV12-3/TRBV12-4
CDR3 length: 14
CDR3 protein: CASSHRDLGRTQYF

J gene: TRBJ2-7
V gene: TRBV20-1
CDR3 length: 10
CDR3 protein: CSARTSKQYF

J gene: TRBJ1-2
V gene: TRBV10-3
CDR3 length: 15
CDR3 protein: CAISEGQGEDYGYTF

J gene: TRBJ2-1
V gene: TRBV7-3
CDR3 length: 14
CDR3 protein: CASSLQRASGEQFF

J gene: TRBJ2-6
V gene: TRBV7-9
CDR3 length: 17
CDR3 protein: CASTRTESLSGANVLTF

J gene: TRBJ1-3
V gene: TRBV5-1
CDR3 length: 14
CDR3 protein: CASSTGTAGNTIYF

J gene: TRBJ1-1
V gene: TRBV18
CDR3 length: 13
CDR3 protein: CASSPMGRAEAFF

J gene: TRBJ1-1
V gene: TRBV5-1
CDR3 length: 16
CDR3 protein: CASSLTQGASNTEAFF

J gene: TRBJ2-1
V gene: TRBV5-5
CDR3 length: 17
CDR3 protein: CASSLLAGGFSSNEQFF

J gene: TRBJ2-2
V gene: TRBV12-3/TRBV12-4
CDR3 length: 13
CDR3 protein: CASRATLAGELFF

J gene: TRBJ1-2
V gene: TRBV20-1
CDR3 length: 15
CDR3 protein: CSAPSSGRANYGYTF

J gene: TRBJ1-6
V gene: TRBV5-1
CDR3 length: 13
CDR3 protein: CASSLQVRSPLHF

J gene: TRBJ2-7
V gene: TRBV11-3
CDR3 length: 15
CDR3 protein: CASSLVQGRGYEQYF